The 32 T cell receptor beta chains listed next were all sequenced from one sample in a study of shared clonotypes between healthy human individuals. Sequencing was performed with immunoSEQ multiplex PCR; in TCRdb, only in-frame clones are kept and a portion is missing. The sample contains roughly 2.5 million clones, about 92% of which appear only once. The specimen was naive CD4+ T cells sorted from blood. Subset denoted: CD45RA+ positively selected. These receptors came from a man younger than 35 in good health.

CDR3 in amino acids: CSVKRERSYNEQFF. The DNA of the CDR3 is TGCAGCGTTAAGCGGGAGAGGTCCTACAATGAGCAGTTCTTC. This chain joins TRBV29-1 and TRBJ2-1; 8 nucleotides align to TRBD2. Trimming at V came to 5 bases and at J to 1 base, leaving 4 bases not matched to a gene. Looked up from germline, CDR1 is SQVTM and CDR2 is ANQGSEA. The CDR3 contains 14 residues.

The genes are TRBV5-4 and TRBJ1-4; no reliable D call. The CDR3 is 15 residues long. V was pared by 5 bases and J by 3 bases, with 14 bases between. Per the germline V gene, CDR1 is SGHNT and CDR2 is YYREEE (reference sequence). This chain's CDR3 is CASSNPGMANEKLFF. CDR3 DNA: TGTGCCAGCAGTAACCCGGGGATGGCTAATGAAAAACTGTTTTTT.

Regarding this clone: Other nucleotide sequences in the sample specify the same CDR3. The chain has TRBV20-1 and TRBJ2-7, with D unresolved. Looked up from germline, CDR1 is DFQATT and CDR2 is SNEGSKA (reference sequence). Trimming took off 2 bases at V and 6 bases at J, with 8 bases between the two ends. This CDR3 is built from 11 residues. CDR3 nucleotides: TGCAGTGCTAGAAAGGGTGGCGAGCAGTACTTC. It codes for CSARKGGEQYF.

The chain couples TRBV7-9 to TRBJ2-4, with D uncertain. The length of the CDR3 is 15 residues. Trimming took 5 bases from V and 6 from J, leaving 17 bases between them. CDR1 and CDR2 from the germline V gene are SEHNR and FQNEAQ (reference sequence). CDR3 protein: CASSPRPVGANIQYF. DNA of the CDR3: TGTGCCAGCAGCCCTAGACCGGTGGGCGCAAACATTCAGTACTTC.

The chain combines TRBV6-4 with TRBJ2-3; D gene uncertain. The germline V gene encodes CDR1 MRHNA and CDR2 SNTAGT. The CDR3 has 15 amino acids. Trimming removed 4 bases from V and 0 bases from J, with 11 bases in between. The CDR3 sequence: CASSALVGSTDTQYF. The CDR3, as DNA: TGTGCCAGCAGTGCCCTGGTGGGCAGCACAGATACGCAGTATTTT.

Regarding this clone: One base away lies a much larger clone, so this may be a sequencing read error. The same CDR3 can be traced to other DNA sequences in this sample. This chain joins TRBV18 and TRBJ1-1; D is possibly TRBD1 (5 bases). V dropped 0 bases and J dropped 4 bases, with 6 bases sitting between them. The CDR3 sequence is 13 residues long. Per germline, CDR1 KGHSH and CDR2 LQKENI. The DNA for the CDR3 is TGTGCCAGCTCACCACCGGGGGTCACTGAAGCTTTCTTT. This sequence encodes CASSPPGVTEAFF. Full variable domain (missing parts from reference TRBV18 and TRBJ1-1): NAGVMQNPRHLVRRRGQEARLRCSPMKGHSHVYWYRQLPEEGLKFMVYLQKENIIDESGMPKERFSAEFPKEGPSILRIQQVVRGDSAAYFCASSPPGVTEAFFGQGTRLTVV.

This rearrangement joins TRBV30 to TRBJ2-1, with D perhaps matching TRBD2 (6 bases). V lost 2 bases and J 3 bases, leaving 17 bases between the germline ends. Germline lookup yields CDR1 GTSNPN and CDR2 SVGIG (reference sequence). The CDR3 is made up of 16 amino acids. Here the CDR3 DNA reads TGTGCCTGGAGTACGAGGAGGGGCATTATCTACAATGAGCAGTTCTTC. Its protein is CAWSTRRGIIYNEQFF.

The chain recombines TRBV7-2 with TRBJ2-2; D call uncertain. Trimming took off 1 base at V and 8 bases at J, with 8 bases between the two ends. CDR1 SGHTA and CDR2 FQGNSA come from the germline V gene. The CDR3 contains 13 residues. The CDR3 DNA follows: TGTGCCAGCAGCTTAGGCCAGTCGGGGGAGCTGTTTTTT. Translation: CASSLGQSGELFF.

This sequence joins TRBV7-9 and TRBJ2-3; no clear D. Germline-derived CDR1 and CDR2 are SEHNR and FQNEAQ (reference sequence). There are 14 residues in the CDR3. The V end was cut by 7 bases, the J end by 0 bases, with 11 bases between. As DNA, the CDR3 is TGTGCCAGCACCCGACCAGCTAGCACAGATACGCAGTATTTT. This encodes CASTRPASTDTQYF.

The genes are TRBV27 and TRBJ2-7; tentatively, D is TRBD1 or TRBD2 (5 bases each). Germline CDR1 reads MNHEY; CDR2 reads SMNVEV (reference sequence). The CDR3 is 16 amino acids. With 3 bases removed from V and 8 bases from J, the gap between germline ends came to 23 bases. The CDR3 here is CASSLTRVGAGAQQYF. The DNA of the CDR3 is TGTGCCAGCAGTTTGACCCGGGTAGGGGCGGGTGCACAGCAGTACTTC.

This chain connects TRBV5-1 to TRBJ2-1; maybe TRBD1 (5 bases). The CDR3 covers 15 residues. The V end lost 0 bases, the J end lost 5 bases, and 12 bases lay between the germline ends. Per the germline V gene, CDR1 is SGHRS and CDR2 is YFSETQ. For the CDR3, the DNA is TGCGCCAGCAGCTTGGGCCAGGGCGGAAACAATGAGCAGTTCTTC. Protein sequence: CASSLGQGGNNEQFF.

A single count supports this clone. The V call is TRBV4-3, the J call TRBJ2-5; 8 bases match TRBD1. V lost 3 bases and J lost 5; bases outside the gene matches: 8. The CDR3 extends over 15 amino acids. The germline CDR1 and CDR2 sequences are LGHNA and YSLEER. This CDR3 is CASSQTGTGGETQYF. As DNA, the CDR3 is TGCGCCAGCAGCCAGACCGGGACAGGTGGGGAGACCCAGTACTTC.

This clone was picked up one time. This chain links TRBV6-5 with TRBJ1-1; 11 positions agree with TRBD1. The CDR3 extends over 13 amino acids. The germline gives CDR1 MNHEY, CDR2 SVGAGI. After removal of 4 bases from V and 7 bases from J, the junction contained 2 bases not matched to a gene. The CDR3, as DNA: TGTGCCAGCAGTTCCGGGACAGGGGGTGAAGCTTTCTTT. It translates to CASSSGTGGEAFF.

The V call is TRBV5-4, the J call TRBJ2-5; D not certain. There are 12 residues in the CDR3. Deletions cut 0 bases from V and 6 bases from J, with 6 bases between. Germline loops: CDR1 SGHNT, CDR2 YYREEE (reference sequence). The DNA of the CDR3 is TGTGCCAGCAGCTTGGTTGGGAAGACCCAGTACTTC. This encodes CASSLVGKTQYF.

The genes are TRBV30 and TRBJ2-7; maybe TRBD1 (5 bases). The CDR3 consists of 13 residues. V lost 1 base to trimming and J lost 9 bases, with 16 bases between them. CDR1 is GTSNPN and CDR2 is SVGIG in the germline V gene (reference sequence). The CDR3 region has the DNA TGTGCCTGGAGTGGTGAGGCAGGGTACTCGCAGTACTTC. This translates into CAWSGEAGYSQYF.

This clone has a single count. The J gene is TRBJ1-2, the V gene TRBV5-1, with 7 bases lining up with TRBD1. The CDR3 runs 15 residues. J lost 5 bases, V lost 0 bases, and 7 bases had no gene match. Germline V gives CDR1 SGHRS, CDR2 YFSETQ. The CDR3 reads CASSLGQGGVYGYTF. In DNA form, the CDR3 reads TGCGCCAGCAGCTTGGGACAGGGAGGAGTATATGGCTACACCTTC.

This chain joins TRBV29-1 and TRBJ2-1; a weak D match, TRBD1 (5 bases). Germline CDR1 SQVTM, CDR2 ANQGSEA. The CDR3 covers 12 residues. The germline V and J ends were trimmed by 4 bases and 9 bases, with 13 bases remaining between them. In nucleotides, the CDR3 is TGCAGCGTTGCCAGTGGGCAGGGTGAGCAGTTCTTC. It specifies CSVASGQGEQFF.

The chain joins TRBV15 to TRBJ1-2, with TRBD1 matching 7 bases. Germline CDR1 reads LNHNV; CDR2 reads YYDKDF (reference sequence). J lost 3 bases, V lost 1 base, and 5 bases had no gene match. The CDR3 consists of 15 residues. The CDR3 nucleotides read TGTGCCACCAGCAGAGGAGGACAGGCTGACTATGGCTACACCTTC. This translates into CATSRGGQADYGYTF.

The chain joins TRBV10-1 to TRBJ2-3; 11 bases are shared with TRBD2. The V gene's germline CDR1 is WNHNN and CDR2 SYGVQD (reference sequence). The CDR3 is 15 residues long. V dropped 5 bases and J dropped 4; count of bases not matched to a gene: 5. The CDR3: CASSSGLAGPDTQYF. The CDR3 nucleotides read TGCGCCAGCAGTAGTGGACTAGCGGGCCCAGATACGCAGTATTTT.

The chain couples TRBV9 to TRBJ2-2; TRBD2 aligns across 8 bases. The V and J ends lost 0 bases and 3 bases, in that order; junction bases with no gene match: 1. CDR1 and CDR2 from the germline V gene are SGDLS and YYNGEE. The CDR3 covers 15 residues. The CDR3 spells CASSVERGYTGELFF. The DNA of the CDR3 is TGTGCCAGCAGCGTAGAGCGGGGGTACACCGGGGAGCTGTTTTTT.

The chain employs TRBV29-1 and TRBJ1-1; D not resolved. This CDR3 comprises 14 residues. Trimming took 0 bases from V and 3 from J, leaving 11 bases between them. The germline V gene has CDR1 SQVTM and CDR2 ANQGSEA. The CDR3 DNA sequence: TGCAGCGTTGAAGAATGGATTATAGACACTGAAGCTTTCTTT. It encodes CSVEEWIIDTEAFF.

This clone was detected only once. Other DNA sequences from this sample encode an identical CDR3 as well. V and J are TRBV5-1 and TRBJ2-2; unclear D gene. V lost 0 bases and J lost 2, with 8 bases in between. The germline CDR1 and CDR2 sequences are SGHRS and YFSETQ. The CDR3 contains 15 residues. The CDR3 spells CASSLGGVNTGELFF. CDR3 DNA sequence: TGCGCCAGCAGCTTGGGTGGGGTCAACACCGGGGAGCTGTTTTTT.

About this clone itself: Germline and junction disagree at one end, which may indicate a read error. The V call is TRBV27, the J call TRBJ1-5, with a weak D call TRBD1 (5 bases). CDR1 MNHEY and CDR2 SMNVEV come from the germline V gene (reference sequence). The CDR3 sequence is 16 residues long. As DNA, the CDR3 is TGTGCCAGCAGTGCCACCGCAGGGAATAGCCATCAGCCCCAGCATTTT. It is translated as CASSATAGNSHQPQHF.

The V and J genes are TRBV4-3 and TRBJ2-5, with 7 positions matching TRBD1. With V trimmed by 0 bases and J by 2 bases, 3 bases remained unmatched. Germline CDR1 is LGHNA and CDR2 is YSLEER. This CDR3 is built from 15 residues. CDR3 amino acids: CASSQDGGQQETQYF. CDR3 coding DNA: TGCGCCAGCAGCCAAGATGGGGGACAGCAAGAGACCCAGTACTTC.

Regarding this clone: Additional DNA sequences in this sample encode the identical CDR3. This rearrangement joins TRBV4-1 to TRBJ1-3; possibly TRBD1 for D (6 bases). V lost 0 bases, J lost 0 bases, and 9 bases lay in between. The CDR3 has 16 amino acids. Germline CDR1 and CDR2: MGHRA and YSYEKL. CDR3 sequence: CASSQEGGFSGNTIYF. Written as DNA, the CDR3 is TGCGCCAGCAGCCAAGAAGGGGGGTTCTCTGGAAACACCATATATTTT.

The chain is built from TRBV18 and TRBJ1-2; D ambiguous. The V end was cut by 3 bases, the J end by 5 bases, with 16 bases between. The CDR3 is 15 amino acids. CDR1 is KGHSH and CDR2 is LQKENI in the germline V gene. The CDR3 nucleotides are TGTGCCAGCTCACCCCTGGAAGGGTTGCTTTATGGCTACACCTTC. It encodes CASSPLEGLLYGYTF.

This sequence joins TRBV19 and TRBJ2-1, with D perhaps matching TRBD1 or TRBD2 (5 bases each). The CDR3 consists of 18 residues. Germline CDR1 is LNHDA and CDR2 is SQIVND (reference sequence). The V end lost 4 bases, the J end lost 0 bases, and 19 bases lay between the germline ends. This CDR3 is CASSTGILQASSYNEQFF. The CDR3 DNA is TGTGCCAGTAGTACCGGGATCCTACAGGCGAGCTCCTACAATGAGCAGTTCTTC.

The genes are TRBV19 and TRBJ1-5; unclear D gene. The V gene's germline CDR1 is LNHDA and CDR2 SQIVND (reference sequence). The length of the CDR3 is 14 residues. Trimming shortened V by 5 bases and J by 7 bases, and 15 bases separated the two germline ends. Here the CDR3 reads CASSSPHEMQPQHF. The CDR3, as DNA: TGTGCCAGTAGTTCTCCTCACGAAATGCAGCCCCAGCATTTT.

This clone was counted a few times. The chain couples TRBV19 to TRBJ1-1, with TRBD1 matching 7 bases. The ends lost 5 bases at V and 0 bases at J; junction bases unmatched: 6. Germline CDR1 is LNHDA and CDR2 is SQIVND (reference sequence). This CDR3 contains 15 residues. CDR3 protein: CASSFSGTVNTEAFF. CDR3 in DNA: TGTGCCAGTAGTTTCTCCGGGACAGTGAACACTGAAGCTTTCTTT.

The genes are TRBV19 and TRBJ1-1; D unclear. Germline CDR1 is LNHDA and CDR2 is SQIVND (reference sequence). The CDR3 runs 13 residues. The germline V and J ends were trimmed by 5 bases and 1 base, with 8 bases remaining between them. The CDR3 protein is CASSGRRNTEAFF. The CDR3 DNA sequence: TGTGCCAGTAGTGGGCGTCGGAACACTGAAGCTTTCTTT. The whole variable domain, remainder taken from reference TRBV19 and TRBJ1-1, is DGGITQSPKYLFRKEGQNVTLSCEQNLNHDAMYWYRQDPGQGLRLIYYSQIVNDFQKGDIAEGYSVSREKKESFPLTVTSAQKNPTAFYLCASSGRRNTEAFFGQGTRLTVV.

V usage is TRBV7-9 and J usage is TRBJ2-5; 12 bases line up with TRBD1. The trim removed 2 bases at V and 4 bases at J, leaving 8 bases unmatched. Per germline, CDR1 SEHNR and CDR2 FQNEAQ (reference sequence). The CDR3 totals 17 residues. CDR3 loop: CASSLSKGQGARETQYF. CDR3 coding DNA: TGTGCCAGCAGCTTATCAAAGGGACAGGGGGCCCGAGAGACCCAGTACTTC.

This chain joins TRBV5-1 and TRBJ2-6; the match to TRBD1 covers 8 bases. This CDR3 spans 17 amino acids. Looked up from germline, CDR1 is SGHRS and CDR2 is YFSETQ. The J segment lost 0 bases and the V segment lost 3 bases, leaving 5 bases of the junction unmatched. CDR3 in DNA: TGCGCCAGCAGCTCCGGACAGGGCATCTCTGGGGCCAACGTCCTGACTTTC. Protein: CASSSGQGISGANVLTF.